This T cell receptor beta chain was recorded in a study of Ad26.COV2.S vaccination and SARS-CoV-2 variants. The wider study: A COV1001 Ad26.COV2.S trial-arm participant provided the sample.

Treatment noted: over 15 received Ad26.COV2.S at low or high dose, single or two shots; roughly 5 received placebo; per-sample allocation not given. Material that was analyzed had been drawn on day 63 after the first vaccine or placebo injection. An 18-55-year-old adult in Boston served as donor. The CDR3 has 14 residues. Trimming took 2 bases from V and 1 from J, leaving 10 bases between them. Germline V gene lookup returns CDR1 SGHKS and CDR2 YYEKEE (reference sequence). For this clone: Its specificity is unknown.

Method: immunoSEQ multiplex PCR; TCRdb's copy keeps in-frame clones and lacks some. The sample includes 440,000 or so clones, about nine tenths of them seen just once. Study results and caveats: Non-spike TCR breadth did not differ much between vaccine and placebo recipients.

This specimen consisted of peripheral blood, obtained in a trial of Ad26.COV2.S vaccine versus placebo. The chain combines TRBV5-5 with TRBJ2-7; no definite D call. This receptor was obtained from a person aged 18-60 years who received the Ad26.COV2.S COVID-19 vaccine or a placebo. The CDR3: CASSFRGLSYEQYF. CDR3 sequence (DNA): TGTGCCAGCAGCTTTCGCGGATTGTCCTACGAGCAGTACTTC.